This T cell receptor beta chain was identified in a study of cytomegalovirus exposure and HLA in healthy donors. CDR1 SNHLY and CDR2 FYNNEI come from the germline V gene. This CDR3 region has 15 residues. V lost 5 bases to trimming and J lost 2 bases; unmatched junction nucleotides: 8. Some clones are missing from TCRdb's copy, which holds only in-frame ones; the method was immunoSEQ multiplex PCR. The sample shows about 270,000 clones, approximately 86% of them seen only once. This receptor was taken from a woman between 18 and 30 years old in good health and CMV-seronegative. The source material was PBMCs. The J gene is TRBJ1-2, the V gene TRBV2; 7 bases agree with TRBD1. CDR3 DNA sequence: TGTGCCAGCAGTAAACGACAGGGCTCCAACTATGGCTACACCTTC. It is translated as CASSKRQGSNYGYTF.